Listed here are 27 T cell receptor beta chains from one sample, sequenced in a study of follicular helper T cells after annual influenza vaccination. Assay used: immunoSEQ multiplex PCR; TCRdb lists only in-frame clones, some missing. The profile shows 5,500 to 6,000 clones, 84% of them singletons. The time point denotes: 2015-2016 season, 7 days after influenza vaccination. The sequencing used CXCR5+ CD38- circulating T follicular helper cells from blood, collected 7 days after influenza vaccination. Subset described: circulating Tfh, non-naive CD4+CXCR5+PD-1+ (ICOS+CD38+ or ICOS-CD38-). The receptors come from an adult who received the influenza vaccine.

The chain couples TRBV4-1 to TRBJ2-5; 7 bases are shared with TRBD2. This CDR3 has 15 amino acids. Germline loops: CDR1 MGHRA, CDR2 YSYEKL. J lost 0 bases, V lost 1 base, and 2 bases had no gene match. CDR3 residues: CASSQGLADQETQYF. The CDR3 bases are TGCGCCAGCAGCCAAGGACTAGCCGACCAAGAGACCCAGTACTTC.

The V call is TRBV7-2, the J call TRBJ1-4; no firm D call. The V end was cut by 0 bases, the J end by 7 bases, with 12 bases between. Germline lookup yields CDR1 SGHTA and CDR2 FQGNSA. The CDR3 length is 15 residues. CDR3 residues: CASSLAPTSGEKLFF. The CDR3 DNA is TGTGCCAGCAGCTTAGCACCTACTTCGGGTGAAAAACTGTTTTTT. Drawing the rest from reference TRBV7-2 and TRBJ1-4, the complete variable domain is GAGVSQSPSNKVTEKGKDVELRCDPISGHTALYWYRQSLGQGLEFLIYFQGNSAPDKSGLPSDRFSAERTGGSVSTLTIQRTQQEDSAVYLCASSLAPTSGEKLFFGSGTQLSVL.

CDR3 DNA: TGTGCCAGCAGCTTTCCCTTGACTAGCGGGAGCACAGATACGCAGTATTTT. Protein sequence: CASSFPLTSGSTDTQYF. The V call is TRBV7-8, the J call TRBJ2-3; 10 positions agree with TRBD2. Trimming took 3 bases from V and 0 from J; bases not matched to a gene: 6. Germline lookup yields CDR1 SGHVS and CDR2 FQNEAQ. The CDR3 length is 17 residues.

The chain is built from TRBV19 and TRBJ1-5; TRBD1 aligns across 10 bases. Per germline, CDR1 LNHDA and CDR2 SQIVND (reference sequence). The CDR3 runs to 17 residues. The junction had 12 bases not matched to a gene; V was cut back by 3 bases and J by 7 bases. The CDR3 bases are TGTGCCAGTAGTATGAGGGGACAGGGGAGACGTACGCAGCCCCAGCATTTT. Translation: CASSMRGQGRRTQPQHF.

The CDR3 region has the DNA TGTGCCAGCAGTCAAACTTGGACTTCCGATCAGCCCCAGCATTTT. This gives the protein CASSQTWTSDQPQHF. The chain recombines TRBV6-5 with TRBJ1-5; D gene ambiguous. CDR1 and CDR2 (germline): MNHEY, SVGAGI. V gave up 5 bases and J gave up 5 bases, with 16 bases separating them. This CDR3 has 15 amino acids.

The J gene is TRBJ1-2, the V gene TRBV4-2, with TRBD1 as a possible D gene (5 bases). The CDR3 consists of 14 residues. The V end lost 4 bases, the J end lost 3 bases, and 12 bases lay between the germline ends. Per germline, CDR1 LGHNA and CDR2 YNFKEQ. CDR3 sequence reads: CASSLGGSDYGYTF. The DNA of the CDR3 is TGTGCCAGCAGCCTCGGGGGGTCGGACTATGGCTACACCTTC.

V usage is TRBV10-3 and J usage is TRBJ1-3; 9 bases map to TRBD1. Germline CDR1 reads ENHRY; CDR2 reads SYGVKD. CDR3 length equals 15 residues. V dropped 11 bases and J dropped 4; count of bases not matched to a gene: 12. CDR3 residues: CASTPGDREGNTIYF. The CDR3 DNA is TGTGCCTCAACCCCAGGGGACAGGGAAGGAAACACCATATATTTT.

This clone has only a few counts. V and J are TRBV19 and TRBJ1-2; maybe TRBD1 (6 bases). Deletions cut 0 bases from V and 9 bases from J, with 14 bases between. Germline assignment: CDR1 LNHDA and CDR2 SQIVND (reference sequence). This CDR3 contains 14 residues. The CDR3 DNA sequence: TGTGCCAGTAGTATAGATACCGGGGGCACGCGCTACACCTTC. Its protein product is CASSIDTGGTRYTF.

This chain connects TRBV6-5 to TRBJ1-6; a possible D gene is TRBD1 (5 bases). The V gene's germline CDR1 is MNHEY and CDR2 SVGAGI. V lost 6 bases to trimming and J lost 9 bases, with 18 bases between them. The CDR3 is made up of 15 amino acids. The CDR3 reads CASRDGPAGGSPLHF. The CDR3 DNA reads TGTGCCAGCAGGGACGGTCCCGCCGGGGGTTCACCCCTCCACTTT.

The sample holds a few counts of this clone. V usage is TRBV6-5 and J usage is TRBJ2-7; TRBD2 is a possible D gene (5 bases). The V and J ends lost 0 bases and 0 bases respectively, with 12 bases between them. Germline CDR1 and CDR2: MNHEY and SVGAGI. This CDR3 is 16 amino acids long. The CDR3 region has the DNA TGTGCCAGCAGTTACTCCAGGCTAGCCCTCTCCTACGAGCAGTACTTC. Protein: CASSYSRLALSYEQYF.

CDR3 in amino acids: CASSTDRGPRGTQYF. CDR3 sequence (DNA): TGCGCCAGCAGTACCGATAGGGGGCCTAGGGGGACCCAGTACTTC. This chain joins TRBV5-1 and TRBJ2-5; 7 nucleotides align to TRBD1. Trimming took 5 bases from V and 7 from J; bases not matched to a gene: 14. CDR3 length equals 15 residues. The germline gives CDR1 SGHRS, CDR2 YFSETQ.

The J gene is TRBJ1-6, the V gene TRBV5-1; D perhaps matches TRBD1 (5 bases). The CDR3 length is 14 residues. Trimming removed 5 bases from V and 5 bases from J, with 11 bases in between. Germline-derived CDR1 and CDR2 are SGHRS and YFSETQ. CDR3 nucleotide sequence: TGCGCCAGCAGGGTGACAGCCGATAATTCACCCCTCCACTTT. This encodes CASRVTADNSPLHF.

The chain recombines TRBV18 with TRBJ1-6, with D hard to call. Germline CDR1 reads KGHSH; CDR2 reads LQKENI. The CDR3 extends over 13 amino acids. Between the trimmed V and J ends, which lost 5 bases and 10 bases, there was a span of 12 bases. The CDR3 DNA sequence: TGTGCCAGCTCAGAGCGGGTGTCCTCACCCCTCCACTTT. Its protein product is CASSERVSSPLHF. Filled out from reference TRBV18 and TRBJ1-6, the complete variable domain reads NAGVMQNPRHLVRRRGQEARLRCSPMKGHSHVYWYRQLPEEGLKFMVYLQKENIIDESGMPKERFSAEFPKEGPSILRIQQVVRGDSAAYFCASSERVSSPLHFGNGTRLTVT.

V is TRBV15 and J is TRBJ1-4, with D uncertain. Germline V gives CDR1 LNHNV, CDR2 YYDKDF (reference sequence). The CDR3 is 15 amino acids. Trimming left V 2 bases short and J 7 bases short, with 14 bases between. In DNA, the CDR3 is TGTGCCACCAGCAGACTGACGGCGACGGGTGAAAAACTGTTTTTT. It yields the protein CATSRLTATGEKLFF.

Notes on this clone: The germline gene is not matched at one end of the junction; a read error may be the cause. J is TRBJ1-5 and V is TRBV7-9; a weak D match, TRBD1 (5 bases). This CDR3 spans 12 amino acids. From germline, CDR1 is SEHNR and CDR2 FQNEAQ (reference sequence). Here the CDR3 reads CANSREGQPQHF. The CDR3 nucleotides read TGTGCCAACAGCAGGGAGGGCCAGCCCCAGCATTTT.

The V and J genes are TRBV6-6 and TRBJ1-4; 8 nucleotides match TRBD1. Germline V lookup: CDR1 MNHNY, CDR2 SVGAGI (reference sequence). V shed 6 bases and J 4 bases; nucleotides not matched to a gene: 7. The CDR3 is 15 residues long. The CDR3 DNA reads TGTGCCAGCAGCCCCGGGACAGGCGGTAATGAAAAACTGTTTTTT. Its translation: CASSPGTGGNEKLFF.

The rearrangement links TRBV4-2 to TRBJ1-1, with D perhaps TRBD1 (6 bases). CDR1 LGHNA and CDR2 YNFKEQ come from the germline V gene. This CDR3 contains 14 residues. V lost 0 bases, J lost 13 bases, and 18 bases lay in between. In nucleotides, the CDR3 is TGTGCCAGCAGCCAAGAAAGGGGGGTTGTCAGCGTTTTCTTT. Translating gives CASSQERGVVSVFF.

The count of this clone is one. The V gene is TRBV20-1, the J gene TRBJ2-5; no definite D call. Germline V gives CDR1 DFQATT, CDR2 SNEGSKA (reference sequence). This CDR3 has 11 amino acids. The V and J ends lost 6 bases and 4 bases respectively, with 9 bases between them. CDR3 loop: CSALVGETQYF. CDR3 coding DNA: TGCAGTGCCCTTGTCGGAGAGACCCAGTACTTC.

The chain's CDR3 is CASSLVFGLAGGTDTQYF. The DNA for the CDR3 is TGTGCCAGCAGCTTAGTATTTGGGCTAGCGGGAGGCACAGATACGCAGTATTTT. The chain is built from TRBV11-2 and TRBJ2-3; 10 nucleotides align to TRBD2. V shed 1 base, J shed 1 base, and the junction held 8 bases outside the gene matches. This CDR3 spans 18 amino acids. Germline loops: CDR1 SGHAT, CDR2 FQNNGV.

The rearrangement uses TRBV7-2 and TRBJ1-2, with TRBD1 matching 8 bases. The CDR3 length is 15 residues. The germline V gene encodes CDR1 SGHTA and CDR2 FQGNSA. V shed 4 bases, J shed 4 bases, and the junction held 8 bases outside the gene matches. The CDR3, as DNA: TGTGCCAGCAGCTGGAAGACAGGGGCGGGCTATGGCTACACCTTC. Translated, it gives CASSWKTGAGYGYTF. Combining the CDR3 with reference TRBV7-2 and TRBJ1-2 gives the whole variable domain GAGVSQSPSNKVTEKGKDVELRCDPISGHTALYWYRQSLGQGLEFLIYFQGNSAPDKSGLPSDRFSAERTGGSVSTLTIQRTQQEDSAVYLCASSWKTGAGYGYTFGSGTRLTVV.

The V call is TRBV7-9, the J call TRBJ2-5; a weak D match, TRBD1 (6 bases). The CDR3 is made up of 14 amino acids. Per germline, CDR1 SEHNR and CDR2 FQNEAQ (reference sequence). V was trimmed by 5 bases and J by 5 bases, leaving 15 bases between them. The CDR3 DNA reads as TGTGCCAGCAGCCTCGGACAGATCGGTGAGACCCAGTACTTC. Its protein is CASSLGQIGETQYF. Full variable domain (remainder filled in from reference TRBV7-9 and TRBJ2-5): DTGVSQNPRHKITKRGQNVTFRCDPISEHNRLYWYRQTLGQGPEFLTYFQNEAQLEKSRLLSDRFSAERPKGSFSTLEIQRTEQGDSAMYLCASSLGQIGETQYFGPGTRLLVL.

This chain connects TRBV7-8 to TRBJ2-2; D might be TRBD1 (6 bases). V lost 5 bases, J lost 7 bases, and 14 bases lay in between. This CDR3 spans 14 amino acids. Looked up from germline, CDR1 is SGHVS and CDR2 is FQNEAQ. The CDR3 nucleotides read TGTGCCAGCAGCCGAAACAGGGATAGCGGGGAGCTGTTTTTT. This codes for CASSRNRDSGELFF.

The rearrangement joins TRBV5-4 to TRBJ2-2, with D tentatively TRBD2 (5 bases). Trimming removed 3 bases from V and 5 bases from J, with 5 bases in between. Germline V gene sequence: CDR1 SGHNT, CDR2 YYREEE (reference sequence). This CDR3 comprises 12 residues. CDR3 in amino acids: CASSSGTGELFF. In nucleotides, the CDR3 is TGTGCCAGCAGCTCGGGAACCGGGGAGCTGTTTTTT.

The CDR3 reads CASSISSGGRSDTQYF. Here the CDR3 DNA reads TGTGCCAGCAGCATCTCTAGCGGGGGACGGTCAGATACGCAGTATTTT. The chain couples TRBV11-2 to TRBJ2-3; TRBD2 matches 10 bases. The V gene end was trimmed by 5 bases and the J gene end by 4 bases; junction bases not matched to a gene: 9. From germline, CDR1 is SGHAT and CDR2 FQNNGV. The CDR3 runs 16 residues.

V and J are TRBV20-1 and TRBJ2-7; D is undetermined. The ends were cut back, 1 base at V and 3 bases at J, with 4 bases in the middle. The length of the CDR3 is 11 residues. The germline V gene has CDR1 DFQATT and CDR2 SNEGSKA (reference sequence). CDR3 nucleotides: TGCAGTGCTAGAGGGGTCTACGAGCAGTACTTC. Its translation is CSARGVYEQYF.

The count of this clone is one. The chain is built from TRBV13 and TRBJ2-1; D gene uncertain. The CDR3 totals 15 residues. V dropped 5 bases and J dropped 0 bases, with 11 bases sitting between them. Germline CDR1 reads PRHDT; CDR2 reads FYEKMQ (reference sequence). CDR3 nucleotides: TGTGCCAGCAGCCGAGACTTATACTCCTACAATGAGCAGTTCTTC. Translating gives CASSRDLYSYNEQFF. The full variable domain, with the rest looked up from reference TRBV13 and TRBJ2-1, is AAGVIQSPRHLIKEKRETATLKCYPIPRHDTVYWYQQGPGQDPQFLISFYEKMQSDKGSIPDRFSAQQFSDYHSELNMSSLELGDSALYFCASSRDLYSYNEQFFGPGTRLTVL.

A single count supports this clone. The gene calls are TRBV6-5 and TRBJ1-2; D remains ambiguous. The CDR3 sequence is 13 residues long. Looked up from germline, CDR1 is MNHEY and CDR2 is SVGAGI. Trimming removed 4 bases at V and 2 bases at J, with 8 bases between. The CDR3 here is CASSWEMNYGYTF. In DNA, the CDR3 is TGTGCCAGCAGTTGGGAGATGAACTATGGCTACACCTTC.